One and the same sample provided the 25 T cell receptor beta chains below, sequenced in a study of blood T cells in healthy people across ages. A second PCR of roughly 7 to 11 cycles used a sample-barcoded 5' primer and a J-beta primer mix. TCRdb re-called the 5' RACE reads with MiXCR, one entry per CDR3 protein. The profile shows 550,000 to 800,000 distinct CDR3 sequences, roughly 30% of them singletons. The sample taken for sequencing was blood. The source is a woman of 80 years or more in good health.

This clonotype has ten or more counts. V and J are TRBV28 and TRBJ2-5, with TRBD2 matching over 7 bases. There are 14 residues in the CDR3. Germline V gene lookup returns CDR1 MDHEN and CDR2 SYDVKM. V trimming: 8 bases; J trimming: 6 bases; junction bases outside the gene matches: 12. CDR3 DNA: TGTGCCAGCGCTACACCTTTGGGGGGGAAGACCCAGTACTTC. Its protein is CASATPLGGKTQYF. The full variable domain, rest sourced from reference TRBV28 and TRBJ2-5, is DVKVTQSSRYLVKRTGEKVFLECVQDMDHENMFWYRQDPGLGLRLIYFSYDVKMKEKGDIPEGYSVSREKKERFSLILESASTNQTSMYLCASATPLGGKTQYFGPGTRLLVL.

The V and J genes are TRBV7-2 and TRBJ2-7; the match to TRBD2 covers 7 bases. J lost 2 bases, V lost 5 bases, and 12 bases had no gene match. The length of the CDR3 is 16 residues. Germline CDR1 is SGHTA and CDR2 is FQGNSA. In DNA form, the CDR3 reads TGTGCCAGCAGCCGACATCGCACTAGCGAGGCCTACGAGCAGTACTTC. Residues: CASSRHRTSEAYEQYF.

The CDR3 reads CSARIYEQFF. The CDR3 coding sequence is TGCAGTGCTAGGATCTATGAGCAGTTCTTC. The chain couples TRBV20-1 to TRBJ2-1; D is uncertain. Trimming cost V 3 bases and J 8 bases, with 5 bases left between them. The CDR3 consists of 10 residues. Looked up from germline, CDR1 is DFQATT and CDR2 is SNEGSKA (reference sequence).

The gene calls are TRBV2 and TRBJ2-7, with 7 bases that match TRBD1. Germline V gives CDR1 SNHLY, CDR2 FYNNEI. The junction had 10 bases not matched to a gene; V was cut back by 5 bases and J by 3 bases. This CDR3 has 15 amino acids. The CDR3 DNA reads as TGTGCCAGCAGTAAATCCGGGACAGCTGACTACGAGCAGTACTTC. Amino acids: CASSKSGTADYEQYF.

This clonotype appeared once. The chain couples TRBV20-1 to TRBJ2-7; 9 bases are shared with TRBD2. The junction had 9 bases not matched to a gene; V was cut back by 4 bases and J by 2 bases. This CDR3 is built from 15 residues. CDR1 is DFQATT and CDR2 is SNEGSKA in the germline V gene (reference sequence). CDR3 bases: TGCAGTGCTACCCCCGTTGCGGGAGGGCCCTACGAGCAGTACTTC. Translating it yields CSATPVAGGPYEQYF.

This clonotype was counted many times. V is TRBV12-3 or TRBV12-4 and J is TRBJ2-1, with TRBD2 as a possible D gene (5 bases). The CDR3 extends over 15 amino acids. The V end was cut by 8 bases, the J end by 5 bases, with 19 bases between. The chain's CDR3 is CASRRAGALDNEQFF. CDR3 DNA: TGTGCCAGCCGCCGCGCGGGCGCGCTAGACAATGAGCAGTTCTTC.

This clonotype turned up a few times. J is TRBJ2-1 and V is TRBV30; 9 bases align to TRBD2. The V gene's germline CDR1 is GTSNPN and CDR2 SVGIG (reference sequence). Germline trimming cut 0 bases from V and 9 bases from J; bases unmatched to any gene: 6. The CDR3 sequence is 14 residues long. This chain's CDR3 is CAWSVGSGGTEQFF. The DNA of the CDR3 is TGTGCCTGGAGTGTCGGAAGCGGGGGGACTGAGCAGTTCTTC.

Concerning this clonotype itself: Being one base from a much bigger clone, this may be a read error. The rearrangement joins TRBV27 to TRBJ2-5; 11 bases are a match to TRBD1. TRBJ2-7 matches the DNA end more closely, so the J call is doubtful. Germline V CDR1 and CDR2: MNHEY, SMNVEV (reference sequence). The CDR3 contains 16 residues. CDR3 nucleotides: TGTGCCAGCGGTTTAACCGGACAGGGGGCCCGCTACGAGCAGTACTTC. Amino acids: CASGLTGQGARYEQYF.

This clonotype turned up a few times. This rearrangement joins TRBV11-2 to TRBJ1-1; D may be TRBD1 (5 bases). Germline assignment: CDR1 SGHAT and CDR2 FQNNGV. This CDR3 region has 12 residues. V dropped 5 bases and J dropped 10 bases, with 14 bases sitting between them. CDR3 amino acids: CASSTWGDGAFF. The DNA of the CDR3 is TGTGCCAGCAGCACTTGGGGGGATGGAGCTTTCTTT.

This clonotype was counted between two and nine times. The CDR3 region is CSARDADSSNEKLFF. The CDR3 coding sequence is TGCAGTGCTAGAGATGCAGACAGCTCTAATGAAAAACTGTTTTTT. The chain uses TRBV20-1 and TRBJ1-4, with a weak D call TRBD1 (5 bases). CDR1 DFQATT and CDR2 SNEGSKA come from the germline V gene (reference sequence). Trimming left V 0 bases short and J 3 bases short, with 11 bases between. This CDR3 spans 15 amino acids.

Points on this clonotype: Possible read error: a much larger clone is one base away. The chain is built from TRBV29-1 and TRBJ2-1; D perhaps matches TRBD1 (5 bases). The CDR3 sequence is 12 residues long. Germline CDR1 reads SQVTM; CDR2 reads ANQGSEA. V was pared by 7 bases and J by 9 bases, with 16 bases between. CDR3 sequence: CSARFQGGEQFF. The CDR3 coding sequence is TGCAGCGCCCGATTTCAGGGTGGTGAGCAGTTCTTC.

This clonotype was observed many times. V and J are TRBV4-3 and TRBJ1-1, with 8 bases lining up with TRBD1. Germline V gives CDR1 LGHNA, CDR2 YSLEER. After removal of 4 bases from V and 1 base from J, the junction contained 5 bases not matched to a gene. The CDR3 runs 15 residues. CDR3 in amino acids: CASSRGGQGNTEAFF. The CDR3 bases are TGCGCCAGCAGCCGCGGTGGACAGGGGAACACTGAAGCTTTCTTT.

This clonotype was detected ten times or more. This chain connects TRBV7-9 to TRBJ2-7, with TRBD1 identical over 7 bases. Trimming took 3 bases from V and 5 from J; bases not matched to a gene: 7. Germline CDR1 SEHNR, CDR2 FQNEAQ (reference sequence). The CDR3 has 14 residues. The CDR3 is CASSFSTGTHEQYF. For the CDR3, the DNA is TGTGCCAGCAGCTTCTCGACAGGGACCCACGAGCAGTACTTC.

Ten or more counts support this clonotype. V gene TRBV7-2 combines with J gene TRBJ2-7; 8 nucleotides match TRBD2. Germline V gene data show CDR1 as SGHTA and CDR2 as FQGNSA. J lost 5 bases, V lost 0 bases, and 6 bases had no gene match. The CDR3 consists of 15 residues. CDR3 bases: TGTGCCAGCAGCTTAGCGCCGGGGGGGCTCAACGAGCAGTACTTC. This sequence encodes CASSLAPGGLNEQYF.

The rearrangement links TRBV20-1 to TRBJ1-1; 11 bases map to TRBD1. The V gene end was trimmed by 3 bases and the J gene end by 4 bases; junction bases not matched to a gene: 4. Looked up from germline, CDR1 is DFQATT and CDR2 is SNEGSKA (reference sequence). The CDR3 contains 14 residues. The CDR3 nucleotides are TGCAGTGCTAGTAGGGGGACAGGGGGCACTGAAGCTTTCTTT. It codes for CSASRGTGGTEAFF.

The table lists this clonotype with many counts. The V call is TRBV7-6, the J call TRBJ1-2; 10 bases line up with TRBD1. V was pared by 1 base and J by 3 bases, with 8 bases of the junction left unmatched. The CDR3 has 17 residues. Germline V gives CDR1 SGHVS, CDR2 FNYEAQ. CDR3 sequence reads: CASSLGGQGVGDYGYTF. CDR3 nucleotides: TGTGCCAGCAGCTTAGGAGGACAGGGGGTTGGGGACTATGGCTACACCTTC.

The table lists this clonotype with many counts. This chain connects TRBV20-1 to TRBJ2-5; D assignment may be TRBD1 or TRBD2 (6 bases each). The V end was cut by 7 bases, the J end by 1 base, with 16 bases between. Per germline, CDR1 DFQATT and CDR2 SNEGSKA (reference sequence). The length of the CDR3 is 14 residues. As DNA, the CDR3 is TGCAGTGTCGGGGGCGGGGTCATCCAAGAGACCCAGTACTTC. As protein: CSVGGGVIQETQYF.

The chain combines TRBV20-1 with TRBJ2-3; the D gene is possibly TRBD2 (5 bases). V was cut by 6 bases and J by 1 base, with 14 bases left in between. Germline values: CDR1 DFQATT, CDR2 SNEGSKA (reference sequence). The CDR3 runs 14 residues. CDR3 nucleotide sequence: TGCAGTGCGGAGCCGGGATGGGGCACAGATACGCAGTATTTT. Amino acids: CSAEPGWGTDTQYF.

On this clonotype: A much larger clonotype is one base distant, so this may be a read error. CDR3 amino acids: CAGSPGGAPSATQYF. The CDR3 nucleotides read TGTGCCGGCAGTCCGGGGGGGGCCCCTAGTGCGACCCAGTACTTC. The chain is built from TRBV6-5 and TRBJ2-5; 8 bases match TRBD2. Germline V gene data show CDR1 as MNHEY and CDR2 as SVGAGI. The CDR3 spans 15 residues.

The chain recombines TRBV7-9 with TRBJ1-1; TRBD1 matches at 7 bases. The CDR3 extends over 14 amino acids. CDR1 is SEHNR, CDR2 FQNEAQ, per germline (reference sequence). V shed 10 bases and J 1 base; nucleotides not matched to a gene: 9. The CDR3 DNA reads as TGTGCCACCAGTACAGGGGAGGGGAACACTGAAGCTTTCTTT. Translated: CATSTGEGNTEAFF.

This clonotype turned up a few times. An end of the junction differs from the germline gene, which may be a read error. This chain connects TRBV7-9 to TRBJ2-5, with D possibly being TRBD1 or TRBD2 (5 bases each). Germline CDR1 is SEHNR and CDR2 is FQNEAQ (reference sequence). The CDR3 covers 15 residues. The DNA for the CDR3 is TGTGCCAGCAGCCCTGACGGTGTGCAGGGAGAGGCCCAGTACTTC. Protein sequence: CASSPDGVQGEAQYF.

This clonotype was picked up many times. The chain combines TRBV12-3 or TRBV12-4 with TRBJ1-6; no clear D gene. The CDR3 spans 13 residues. V shed 0 bases and J shed 11 bases, with 8 bases lying between them. CDR3: CASSLASGPPLHF. The CDR3 DNA reads as TGTGCCAGCAGTTTAGCCTCCGGGCCACCCCTCCACTTT.

This clonotype has a handful of counts. The genes are TRBV4-2 and TRBJ2-2, with unresolved D. The ends were cut back, 2 bases at V and 8 bases at J, with 3 bases in the middle. CDR3 length equals 11 residues. Looked up from germline, CDR1 is LGHNA and CDR2 is YNFKEQ. The CDR3 bases are TGTGCCAGCAGCCAACGAGGGGAGCTGTTTTTT. It codes for CASSQRGELFF.

The chain joins TRBV3-1 to TRBJ2-1; D remains ambiguous. This CDR3 contains 15 residues. Trimming took 4 bases from V and 4 from J, leaving 14 bases between them. Per germline, CDR1 LGHDT and CDR2 YNNKEL (reference sequence). CDR3 in DNA: TGTGCCAGCAGCCCTCGCGTGGGGAATTACAATGAGCAGTTCTTC. Its protein product is CASSPRVGNYNEQFF.

The chain has TRBV2 and TRBJ2-7; TRBD2 agrees at 8 bases. J was trimmed by 4 bases and V by 8 bases; bases with no gene match: 7. Germline assignment: CDR1 SNHLY and CDR2 FYNNEI. This CDR3 comprises 13 residues. CDR3 loop: CASSSGSGYEQYF. The CDR3 nucleotides read TGTGCCAGCTCCAGCGGGAGCGGTTACGAGCAGTACTTC.